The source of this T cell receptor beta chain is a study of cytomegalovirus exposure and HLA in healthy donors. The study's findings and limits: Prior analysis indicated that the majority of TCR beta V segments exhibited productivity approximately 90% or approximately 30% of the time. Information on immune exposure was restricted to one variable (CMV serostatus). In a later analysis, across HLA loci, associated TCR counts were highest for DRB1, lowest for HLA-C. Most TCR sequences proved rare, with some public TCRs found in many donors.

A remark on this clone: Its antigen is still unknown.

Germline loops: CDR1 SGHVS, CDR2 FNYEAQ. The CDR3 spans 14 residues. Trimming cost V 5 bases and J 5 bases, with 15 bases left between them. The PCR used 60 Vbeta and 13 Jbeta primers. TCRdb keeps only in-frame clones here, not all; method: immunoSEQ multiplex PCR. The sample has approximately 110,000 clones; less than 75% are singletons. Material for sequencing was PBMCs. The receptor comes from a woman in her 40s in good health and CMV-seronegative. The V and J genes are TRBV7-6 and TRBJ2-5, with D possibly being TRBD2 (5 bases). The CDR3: CASSNPRGGETQYF. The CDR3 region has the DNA TGTGCCAGCAGCAACCCCCGGGGTGGCGAGACCCAGTACTTC.